The 24 T cell receptor beta chains in this list originate from one sample, sequenced in a study of cytomegalovirus exposure and HLA in healthy donors. 13 Jbeta primers and 60 Vbeta primers were used for the PCR. The data were produced by immunoSEQ multiplex PCR, yet TCRdb's version contains in-frame clones alone and is incomplete. The table lists about 160,000 clones. The sequencing sample was made of PBMCs. All receptors come from a woman aged 55-70 years in good health and CMV-seronegative.

The chain couples TRBV7-3 to TRBJ1-1; tentative D call: TRBD1 (6 bases). The V end was cut by 3 bases, the J end by 5 bases, with 25 bases between. The germline CDR1 and CDR2 sequences are SGHTA and FQGTGA. The CDR3 has 18 amino acids. CDR3 nucleotide sequence: TGTGCCAGCAGCTTCGGGACGATAAGGGGGGGGCAGGGGACTGAAGCTTTCTTT. It is translated as CASSFGTIRGGQGTEAFF.

As regards this clone: Distinct nucleotide sequences in the sample also encode this CDR3. The V and J genes are TRBV5-1 and TRBJ2-5; 12 positions match TRBD2. Germline V gene lookup returns CDR1 SGHRS and CDR2 YFSETQ. V lost 4 bases, J lost 3 bases, and 4 bases stayed unmatched. The CDR3 totals 15 residues. CDR3 coding DNA: TGCGCCAGCAGCCCGGGACTAGCGGGTGAAGAGACCCAGTACTTC. It yields the protein CASSPGLAGEETQYF.

The chain has TRBV7-3 and TRBJ2-7; D is possibly TRBD2 (5 bases). There are 14 residues in the CDR3. Trimming took 3 bases from V and 6 from J, leaving 15 bases between them. Germline CDR1 is SGHTA and CDR2 is FQGTGA. The CDR3 loop reads CASSFGIHGGEQYF. CDR3 DNA: TGTGCCAGCAGCTTTGGGATCCACGGAGGCGAGCAGTACTTC.

The chain recombines TRBV5-1 with TRBJ2-1, with 8 bases identical to TRBD2. The CDR3 covers 16 residues. Germline loops: CDR1 SGHRS, CDR2 YFSETQ. Trimming removed 0 bases from V and 1 base from J; junction bases left unmatched: 3. CDR3 sequence: CASSLGIAGSYNEQFF. The CDR3 region has the DNA TGCGCCAGCAGCTTGGGGATAGCGGGGTCCTACAATGAGCAGTTCTTC.

This chain links TRBV5-1 with TRBJ2-1; 9 nucleotides agree with TRBD1. V dropped 4 bases and J dropped 5; count of bases not matched to a gene: 7. This CDR3 has 15 residues. Germline V gene sequence: CDR1 SGHRS, CDR2 YFSETQ. The CDR3 reads CASSIRDRVHNEQFF. The CDR3 DNA is TGCGCCAGCAGCATCCGGGACAGGGTCCACAATGAGCAGTTCTTC.

The chain combines TRBV30 with TRBJ2-5; possibly TRBD2 for D (7 bases). Trimming shortened V by 0 bases and J by 4 bases, and 12 bases separated the two germline ends. The CDR3 covers 14 residues. The germline CDR1 and CDR2 sequences are GTSNPN and SVGIG (reference sequence). This CDR3 is CAWSVGGGGETQYF. The CDR3 DNA is TGTGCCTGGAGTGTAGGGGGGGGAGGAGAGACCCAGTACTTC.

With respect to this clone: Other DNA sequences from this sample encode an identical CDR3 as well. The rearrangement uses TRBV2 and TRBJ2-3, with D possibly TRBD2 on 5 matching bases. The V and J ends lost 11 bases and 2 bases respectively, with 11 bases between them. The CDR3 is 12 residues long. The V gene's germline CDR1 is SNHLY and CDR2 FYNNEI. The CDR3 sequence is CASRGDTDTQYF. In DNA, the CDR3 is TGTGCCTCTCGGGGAGACACAGATACGCAGTATTTT.

The chain recombines TRBV10-3 with TRBJ1-1; TRBD1 aligns across 7 bases. There are 14 residues in the CDR3. V lost 4 bases, J lost 5 bases, and 7 bases stayed unmatched. Germline assignment: CDR1 ENHRY and CDR2 SYGVKD. In DNA form, the CDR3 reads TGTGCCATCAGTGGACAGGGTGGTGAGACTGAAGCTTTCTTT. Amino acid sequence: CAISGQGGETEAFF.

V is TRBV27 and J is TRBJ2-7, with 11 positions matching TRBD1. Germline assignment: CDR1 MNHEY and CDR2 SMNVEV (reference sequence). This CDR3 region has 14 residues. V trimming: 5 bases; J trimming: 3 bases; junction bases outside the gene matches: 3. The CDR3 region has the DNA TGTGCCAGCAGTCCGGGGACAGGGGGCTACGAGCAGTACTTC. This gives the protein CASSPGTGGYEQYF.

The chain employs TRBV7-6 and TRBJ1-4; D is perhaps TRBD1 (6 bases). V was shortened by 5 bases and J by 10 bases, with 20 bases between the two germline ends. CDR3 size: 15 residues. Germline CDR1 is SGHVS and CDR2 is FNYEAQ. The CDR3 is CASSPRAAGEGKLFF. The CDR3 region has the DNA TGTGCCAGCAGCCCAAGGGCGGCAGGGGAAGGAAAACTGTTTTTT. The variable domain in full, with the rest retrieved from reference TRBV7-6 and TRBJ1-4, is GAGVSQSPRYKVTKRGQDVALRCDPISGHVSLYWYRQALGQGPEFLTYFNYEAQQDKSGLPNDRFSAERPEGSISTLTIQRTEQRDSAMYRCASSPRAAGEGKLFFGSGTQLSVL.

This chain links TRBV18 with TRBJ1-1; D is uncertain. The CDR3 runs 13 residues. The ends were cut back, 2 bases at V and 4 bases at J, with 8 bases in the middle. Germline V lookup: CDR1 KGHSH, CDR2 LQKENI. CDR3 in DNA: TGTGCCAGCTCACCAGCCGGCGGCACTGAAGCTTTCTTT. The encoded protein is CASSPAGGTEAFF. The variable domain in full, completed from reference TRBV18 and TRBJ1-1, reads NAGVMQNPRHLVRRRGQEARLRCSPMKGHSHVYWYRQLPEEGLKFMVYLQKENIIDESGMPKERFSAEFPKEGPSILRIQQVVRGDSAAYFCASSPAGGTEAFFGQGTRLTVV.

The chain joins TRBV6-5 to TRBJ1-5, with unresolved D. Trimming stripped 8 bases from V and 9 bases from J, with 14 bases between. The V gene's germline CDR1 is MNHEY and CDR2 SVGAGI. CDR3 length equals 12 residues. Here the CDR3 DNA reads TGTGCCAGCTGGCCCTCTGTATTGCCCCAGCATTTT. Its protein is CASWPSVLPQHF.

The J gene is TRBJ2-4, the V gene TRBV5-1, with 12 nucleotides matching TRBD2. Germline V gene lookup returns CDR1 SGHRS and CDR2 YFSETQ. The CDR3 loop spans 19 amino acids. J was trimmed by 2 bases and V by 6 bases; bases with no gene match: 15. The CDR3: CASTSGLAGSGMSKNIQYF. CDR3 bases: TGCGCCAGCACCTCCGGACTAGCGGGGAGCGGGATGTCCAAAAACATTCAGTACTTC.

The J gene is TRBJ2-5, the V gene TRBV6-1; 8 bases match TRBD1. TRBJ2-7 explains the end of the DNA better; the J call may be wrong. The CDR3 has 14 amino acids. Germline V gene lookup returns CDR1 MNHNS and CDR2 SASEGT. The CDR3 DNA is TGTGCCAGCAGTGGCGGACAGGGCACCTACGAGCAGTACTTC. Protein sequence: CASSGGQGTYEQYF.

The rearrangement uses TRBV6-6 and TRBJ1-5; 7 positions agree with TRBD1. There are 13 residues in the CDR3. Germline assignment: CDR1 MNHNY and CDR2 SVGAGI (reference sequence). V lost 6 bases to trimming and J lost 7 bases; unmatched junction nucleotides: 6. The CDR3 DNA sequence: TGTGCCAGCAGAGGGGGCGCAGGACAGCCCCAGCATTTT. Protein sequence: CASRGGAGQPQHF.

As concerns this clone: Within the sample, other DNA sequences also encode this same CDR3. The gene calls are TRBV5-1 and TRBJ2-7; maybe TRBD2 (5 bases). The V gene's germline CDR1 is SGHRS and CDR2 YFSETQ. The ends were cut back, 0 bases at V and 0 bases at J, with 7 bases in the middle. The CDR3 length is 14 residues. The DNA for the CDR3 is TGCGCCAGCAGCTTGGGAGGGAGCTCCTACGAGCAGTACTTC. Translation: CASSLGGSSYEQYF.

The V and J genes are TRBV6-5 and TRBJ1-1, with D possibly TRBD1 on 6 matching bases. Germline assignment: CDR1 MNHEY and CDR2 SVGAGI. V lost 9 bases and J lost 4, with 12 bases in between. The CDR3 is 12 amino acids. Here the CDR3 DNA reads TGTGCCAGTCTATTAGGGGGCACTGAAGCTTTCTTT. As protein: CASLLGGTEAFF.

The chain employs TRBV10-3 and TRBJ2-1; D possibly corresponds to TRBD1 (5 bases). Looked up from germline, CDR1 is ENHRY and CDR2 is SYGVKD. The CDR3 is 18 amino acids. Trimming shortened V by 0 bases and J by 5 bases, and 20 bases separated the two germline ends. The CDR3 nucleotides are TGTGCCATCAGTGAGTCGAATGGGGCAAAAAAGCCCAACAATGAGCAGTTCTTC. It encodes CAISESNGAKKPNNEQFF.

V gene TRBV5-4 combines with J gene TRBJ2-7, with 8 bases identical to TRBD2. The CDR3 has 16 residues. The J segment lost 5 bases and the V segment lost 1 base, leaving 11 bases of the junction unmatched. Per the germline V gene, CDR1 is SGHNT and CDR2 is YYREEE (reference sequence). The CDR3 nucleotides are TGTGCCAGCAGCTTGAATTCCGGGACTAGTAGAGACGAGCAGTACTTC. Protein product: CASSLNSGTSRDEQYF.

The chain couples TRBV25-1 to TRBJ2-1, with D tentatively TRBD1 (6 bases). The CDR3 loop spans 15 amino acids. Germline-derived CDR1 and CDR2 are MGHDK and SYGVNS. Trimming cost V 6 bases and J 7 bases, with 19 bases left between them. CDR3: CASSLNRDLGNEQFF. CDR3 nucleotide sequence: TGTGCCAGCAGCCTTAACAGGGACCTGGGTAATGAGCAGTTCTTC.

CDR3 in DNA: TGTGCCAGCAGTTACTCACAGGGGGCGTCCTACGAGCAGTACTTC. Encoded protein: CASSYSQGASYEQYF. This rearrangement joins TRBV6-5 to TRBJ2-7, with 9 bases identical to TRBD1. The junction had 1 base not matched to a gene; V was cut back by 0 bases and J by 1 base. Germline V gene sequence: CDR1 MNHEY, CDR2 SVGAGI. The CDR3 has 15 residues.

About this clone: Germline and junction disagree at one end, which may indicate a read error. The gene calls are TRBV29-1 and TRBJ2-7; weak D call: TRBD1 (6 bases). The CDR3 has 12 amino acids. Per the germline V gene, CDR1 is SQVTM and CDR2 is ANQGSEA. In DNA, the CDR3 is TGCAGCGCTGAAAACAGGGCCTACGAGCAGTACTTC. It encodes CSAENRAYEQYF.

The rearrangement uses TRBV11-1 and TRBJ1-1; no reliable D call. This CDR3 spans 13 amino acids. V lost 3 bases and J 0 bases, leaving 5 bases between the germline ends. Looked up from germline, CDR1 is SGHAT and CDR2 is FQDESV (reference sequence). CDR3 region: CASSFTLNTEAFF. The DNA for the CDR3 is TGTGCCAGCAGCTTTACTTTGAACACTGAAGCTTTCTTT.

This chain connects TRBV2 to TRBJ1-3; a weak D match, TRBD1 (5 bases). The CDR3 is 14 amino acids. Germline values: CDR1 SNHLY, CDR2 FYNNEI. V gave up 4 bases and J gave up 8 bases, with 15 bases separating them. The CDR3: CASSVDRSGDTIYF. CDR3 nucleotide sequence: TGTGCCAGCAGTGTGGACCGTTCGGGGGACACCATATATTTT.